A single sample gave rise to the 6 T cell receptor beta chains below, sequenced in a study of control samples from healthy donors and cancer patients. Using immunoSEQ multiplex PCR, the repertoire was profiled, and TCRdb retains in-frame clones only, with some absent. The sample records around 70,000 clones, about 89% being singletons. The source material was PBMCs. These receptors came from a woman in her forties or fifties with colorectal cancer.

The chain uses TRBV28 and TRBJ1-6; D unclear. The CDR3 contains 15 residues. Germline CDR1 MDHEN, CDR2 SYDVKM. V gave up 5 bases and J gave up 7 bases, with 15 bases separating them. The CDR3 protein is CASSPHGEGNSPLHF. CDR3 sequence (DNA): TGTGCCAGCAGTCCCCATGGGGAAGGGAATTCACCCCTCCACTTT. Combining the CDR3 with reference TRBV28 and TRBJ1-6 gives the whole variable domain DVKVTQSSRYLVKRTGEKVFLECVQDMDHENMFWYRQDPGLGLRLIYFSYDVKMKEKGDIPEGYSVSREKKERFSLILESASTNQTSMYLCASSPHGEGNSPLHFGNGTRLTVT.

V usage is TRBV3-1 (or the pseudogene TRBV3-2) and J usage is TRBJ2-2; a weak D match, TRBD1 (6 bases). Trimming took off 0 bases at V and 7 bases at J, with 9 bases between the two ends. Germline loops: CDR1 LGHDT, CDR2 YNNKEL (reference sequence). The CDR3 is made up of 14 amino acids. The CDR3 coding sequence is TGTGCCAGCAGCCAAGAGGGGGCTGGCGGGGAGCTGTTTTTT. Protein sequence: CASSQEGAGGELFF.

The chain uses TRBV10-3 and TRBJ1-3, with no clear D. V lost 0 bases and J 0 bases, leaving 6 bases between the germline ends. The CDR3 covers 15 residues. The germline V gene has CDR1 ENHRY and CDR2 SYGVKD. In DNA, the CDR3 is TGTGCCATCAGTGAGTCGCCCGGCTCTGGAAACACCATATATTTT. It translates to CAISESPGSGNTIYF.

This chain joins TRBV27 and TRBJ1-5, with 9 bases matching TRBD1. Per germline, CDR1 MNHEY and CDR2 SMNVEV (reference sequence). The length of the CDR3 is 14 residues. V lost 6 bases, J lost 4 bases, and 4 bases stayed unmatched. CDR3: CASRTGGPNQPQHF. The DNA for the CDR3 is TGTGCCAGCAGAACAGGGGGCCCAAATCAGCCCCAGCATTTT.

The chain is built from TRBV5-5 and TRBJ1-1, with D uncertain. V lost 4 bases and J lost 4, with 11 bases in between. CDR3 length: 13 residues. Per germline, CDR1 SGHKS and CDR2 YYEKEE (reference sequence). The CDR3 sequence: CASSLTWGTEAFF. DNA for the CDR3: TGTGCCAGCAGCCTCACCTGGGGCACTGAAGCTTTCTTT.

The V gene is TRBV3-1 (or the pseudogene TRBV3-2), the J gene TRBJ2-2, with TRBD1 matching over 8 bases. Germline V gives CDR1 LGHDT, CDR2 YNNKEL (reference sequence). This CDR3 is 15 amino acids long. V lost 1 base, J lost 6 bases, and 4 bases stayed unmatched. CDR3 loop: CASSQAWTGPGELFF. In DNA, the CDR3 is TGTGCCAGCAGCCAAGCCTGGACAGGGCCCGGGGAGCTGTTTTTT.